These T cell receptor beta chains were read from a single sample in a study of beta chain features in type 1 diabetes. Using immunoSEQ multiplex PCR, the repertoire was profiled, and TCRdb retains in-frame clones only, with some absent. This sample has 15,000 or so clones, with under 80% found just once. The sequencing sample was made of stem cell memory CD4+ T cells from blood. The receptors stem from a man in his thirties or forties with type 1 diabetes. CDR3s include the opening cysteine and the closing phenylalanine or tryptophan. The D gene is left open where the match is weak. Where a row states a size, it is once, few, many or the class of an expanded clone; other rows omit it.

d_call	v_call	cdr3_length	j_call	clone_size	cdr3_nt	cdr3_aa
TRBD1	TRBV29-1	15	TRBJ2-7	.	TGCAGCGTTGACGCCGGGACAGGGGGATCCTACGAGCAGTACTTC	CSVDAGTGGSYEQYF
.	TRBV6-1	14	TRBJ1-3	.	TGTGCCGGCACGCAGGGACTCTCTGGAAACACCATATATTTT	CAGTQGLSGNTIYF
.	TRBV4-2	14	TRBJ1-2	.	TGTGCCAGCAGCCAAGATAGCGCTAATGGGGGCTACACCTTC	CASSQDSANGGYTF
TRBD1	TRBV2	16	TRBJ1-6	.	TGTGCCGGCGGACTCCTAGTTCCGGGACAGGGTGGACCCCTCCACTTT	CAGGLLVPGQGGPLHF
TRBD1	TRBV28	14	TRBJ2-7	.	TGTGCCAGCAGTTCCGGACAGGGTTATTACGAGCAGTACTTC	CASSSGQGYYEQYF
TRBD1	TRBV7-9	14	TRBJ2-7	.	TGTGCCAGCAGCTTGCGGGACAGGGCCTACGAGCAGTACTTC	CASSLRDRAYEQYF
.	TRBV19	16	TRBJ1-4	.	TGTGCCAGTAGTCCAACCCGGGTGGCAACTAATGAAAAACTGTTTTTT	CASSPTRVATNEKLFF
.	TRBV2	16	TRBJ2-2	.	TGTGCCAGCAGATTGGGGGGATCGGTCGGCACCGGGGAGCTGTTTTTT	CASRLGGSVGTGELFF
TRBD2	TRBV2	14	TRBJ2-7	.	TGTGCCAGCTGTGCGGGGGTGACGGGCAACGAGCAGTGCTTC	CASCAGVTGNEQCF
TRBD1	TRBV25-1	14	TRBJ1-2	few	TGTGCCAGCAGTAAAGAAGACAGGGGGCTTGGCTACACCTTC	CASSKEDRGLGYTF
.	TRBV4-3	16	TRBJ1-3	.	TGCGCCAGCAGCCAAGATCCGAGGCTAGAGGGAAACACCATATATTTT	CASSQDPRLEGNTIYF
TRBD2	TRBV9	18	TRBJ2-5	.	TGTGCCAGCAGCCCCGGGACTAGCGGGGGAGTCCCCCAAGAGACCCAGTACTTC	CASSPGTSGGVPQETQYF
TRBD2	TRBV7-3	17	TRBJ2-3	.	TGTGCCAGCAGCTTTTCCGGGACTAGCGGGGGGGCAGATACGCAGTATTTT	CASSFSGTSGGADTQYF
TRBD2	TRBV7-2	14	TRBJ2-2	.	TGTGCCAGCAGCGCGACTAGCGGGGCAGAGGAGCTGTTTTTT	CASSATSGAEELFF
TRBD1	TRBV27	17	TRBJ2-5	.	TGTGCCAGCAGTCCCACTCCCCCCGGGACAGGCAAAGAGACCCAGTACTTC	CASSPTPPGTGKETQYF
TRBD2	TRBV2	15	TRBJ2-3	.	TGTGCCAGCAGGGTAGGACTAGCGGGGGGAGATACGCAGTATTTT	CASRVGLAGGDTQYF
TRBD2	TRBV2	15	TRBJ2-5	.	TGTGCCAGCAGTATTCAGACTAGCGGCGGGGAGGCCCAGTACTTC	CASSIQTSGGEAQYF
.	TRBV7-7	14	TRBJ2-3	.	TGTGCTAGCAGCTTCTCCGGGGAAACAGATACGCAGTATTTT	CASSFSGETDTQYF
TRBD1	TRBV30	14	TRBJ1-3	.	TGTGCCTGGAGTGTACTGGGGACAGTTACCACCATATATTTT	CAWSVLGTVTTIYF
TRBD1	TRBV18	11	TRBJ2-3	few	TGTGCCAGCTCACCCGGGACAGGGTCGTATTTT	CASSPGTGSYF
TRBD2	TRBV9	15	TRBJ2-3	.	TGTGCCAGCAGCGTGAGCGGGGGGCGGGAAGATACGCAGTATTTT	CASSVSGGREDTQYF
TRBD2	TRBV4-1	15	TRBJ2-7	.	TGCGCCAGCAGCCAAGCGGGGGGGACAAAAGGCGAGCAGTACTTC	CASSQAGGTKGEQYF
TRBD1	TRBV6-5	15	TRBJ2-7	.	TGTGCCAGCAGTTTTCCCGGGACAGGGAACCACGAGCAGTACTTC	CASSFPGTGNHEQYF
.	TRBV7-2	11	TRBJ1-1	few	TGTGCCAGCAGCTTCATCACTGAAGCTTTCTTT	CASSFITEAFF
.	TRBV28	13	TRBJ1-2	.	TGTGCCAGCAGGTCCCCCCATAGCTATGGCTACACCTTC	CASRSPHSYGYTF